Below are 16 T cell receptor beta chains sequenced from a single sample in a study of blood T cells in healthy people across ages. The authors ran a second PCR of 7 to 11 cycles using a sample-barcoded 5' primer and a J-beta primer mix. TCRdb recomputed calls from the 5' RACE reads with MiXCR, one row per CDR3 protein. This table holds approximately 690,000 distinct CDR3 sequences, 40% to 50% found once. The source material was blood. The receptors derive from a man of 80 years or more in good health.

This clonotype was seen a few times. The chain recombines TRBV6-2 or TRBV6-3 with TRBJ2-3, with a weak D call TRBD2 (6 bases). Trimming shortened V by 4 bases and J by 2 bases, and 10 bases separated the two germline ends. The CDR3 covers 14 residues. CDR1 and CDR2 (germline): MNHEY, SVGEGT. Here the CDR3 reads CASSFREHTDTQYF. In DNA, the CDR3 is TGTGCCAGCAGTTTCCGGGAGCACACAGATACGCAGTATTTT.

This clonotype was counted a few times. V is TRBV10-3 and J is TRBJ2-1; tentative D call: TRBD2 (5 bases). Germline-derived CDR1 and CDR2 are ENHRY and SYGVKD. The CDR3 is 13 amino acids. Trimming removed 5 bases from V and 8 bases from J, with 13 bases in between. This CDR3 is CAISFPGEYEQFF. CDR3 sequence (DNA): TGTGCCATCAGTTTTCCCGGGGAGTATGAGCAGTTCTTC.

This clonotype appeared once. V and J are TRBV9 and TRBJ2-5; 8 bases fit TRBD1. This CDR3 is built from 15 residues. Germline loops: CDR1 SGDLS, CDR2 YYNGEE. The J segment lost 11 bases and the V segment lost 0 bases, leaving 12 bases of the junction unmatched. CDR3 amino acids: CASSVADRVLDEQYF. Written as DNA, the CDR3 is TGTGCCAGCAGCGTAGCGGACAGGGTTTTGGATGAGCAGTACTTC.

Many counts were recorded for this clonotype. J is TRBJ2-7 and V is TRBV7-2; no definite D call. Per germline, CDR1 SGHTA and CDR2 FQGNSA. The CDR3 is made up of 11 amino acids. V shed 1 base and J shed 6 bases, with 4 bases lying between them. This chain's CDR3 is CASSLVGEQYF. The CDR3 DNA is TGTGCCAGCAGCTTAGTTGGCGAGCAGTACTTC.

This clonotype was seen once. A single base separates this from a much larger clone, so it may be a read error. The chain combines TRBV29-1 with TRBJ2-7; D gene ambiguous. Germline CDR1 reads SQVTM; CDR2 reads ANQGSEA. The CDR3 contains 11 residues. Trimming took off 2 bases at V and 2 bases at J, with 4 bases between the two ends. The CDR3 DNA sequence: TGCAGCGTTGAAAATACCTACGAGCAGTACTTC. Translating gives CSVENTYEQYF.

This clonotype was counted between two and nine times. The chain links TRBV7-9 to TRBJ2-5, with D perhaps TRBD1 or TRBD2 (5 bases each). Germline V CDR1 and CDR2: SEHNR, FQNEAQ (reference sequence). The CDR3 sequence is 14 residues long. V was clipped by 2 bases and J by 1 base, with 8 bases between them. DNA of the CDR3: TGTGCCAGCAGCTTATTGGGGGTCCAAGAGACCCAGTACTTC. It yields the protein CASSLLGVQETQYF.

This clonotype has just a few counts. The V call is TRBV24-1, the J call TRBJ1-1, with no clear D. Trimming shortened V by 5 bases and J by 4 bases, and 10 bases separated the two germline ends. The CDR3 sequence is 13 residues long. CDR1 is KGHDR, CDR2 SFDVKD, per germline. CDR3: CATSAWGGTEAFF. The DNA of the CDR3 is TGTGCCACCAGTGCTTGGGGTGGCACTGAAGCTTTCTTT.

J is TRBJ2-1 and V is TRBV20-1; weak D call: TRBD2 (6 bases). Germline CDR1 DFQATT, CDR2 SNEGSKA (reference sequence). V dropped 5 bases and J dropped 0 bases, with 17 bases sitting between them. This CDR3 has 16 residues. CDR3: CSAPVVGGPSYNEQFF. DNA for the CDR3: TGCAGTGCTCCCGTCGTGGGGGGACCCTCCTACAATGAGCAGTTCTTC.

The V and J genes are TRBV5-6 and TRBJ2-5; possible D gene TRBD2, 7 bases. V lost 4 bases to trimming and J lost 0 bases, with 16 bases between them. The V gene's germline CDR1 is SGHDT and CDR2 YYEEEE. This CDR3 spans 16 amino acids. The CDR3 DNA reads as TGTGCCAGCAGCCGCAGGGGAGGGGGGCACCAAGAGACCCAGTACTTC. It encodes CASSRRGGGHQETQYF. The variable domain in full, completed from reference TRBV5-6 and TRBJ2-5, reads DAGVTQSPTHLIKTRGQQVTLRCSPKSGHDTVSWYQQALGQGPQFIFQYYEEEERQRGNFPDRFSGHQFPNYSSELNVNALLLGDSALYLCASSRRGGGHQETQYFGPGTRLLVL.

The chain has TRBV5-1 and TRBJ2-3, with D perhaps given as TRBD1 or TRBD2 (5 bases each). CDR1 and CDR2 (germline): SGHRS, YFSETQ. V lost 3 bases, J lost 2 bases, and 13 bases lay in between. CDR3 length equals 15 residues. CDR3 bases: TGCGCCAGCAGCTCGCTAGGGGAGCCCACAGATACGCAGTATTTT. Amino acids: CASSSLGEPTDTQYF. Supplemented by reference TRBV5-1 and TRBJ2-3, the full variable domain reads KAGVTQTPRYLIKTRGQQVTLSCSPISGHRSVSWYQQTPGQGLQFLFEYFSETQRNKGNFPGRFSGRQFSNSRSEMNVSTLELGDSALYLCASSSLGEPTDTQYFGPGTRLTVL.

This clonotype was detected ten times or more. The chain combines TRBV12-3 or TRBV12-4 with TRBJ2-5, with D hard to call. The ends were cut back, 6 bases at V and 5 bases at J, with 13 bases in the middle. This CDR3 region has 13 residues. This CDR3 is CASSAGSAETQYF. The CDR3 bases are TGTGCCAGCAGCGCCGGTAGTGCCGAGACCCAGTACTTC.

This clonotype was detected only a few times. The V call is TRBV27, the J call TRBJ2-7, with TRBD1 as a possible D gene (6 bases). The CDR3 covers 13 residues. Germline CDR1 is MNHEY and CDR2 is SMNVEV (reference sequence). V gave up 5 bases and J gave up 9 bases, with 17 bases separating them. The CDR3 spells CASSPPDSRRQYF. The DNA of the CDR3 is TGTGCCAGCAGTCCGCCGGACAGCAGAAGGCAGTACTTC.

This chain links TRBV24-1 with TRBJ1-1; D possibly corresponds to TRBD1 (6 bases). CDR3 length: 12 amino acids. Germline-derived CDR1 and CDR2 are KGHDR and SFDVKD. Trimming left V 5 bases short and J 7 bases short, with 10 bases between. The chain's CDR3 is CATSAGGGEAFF. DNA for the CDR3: TGTGCCACCAGTGCCGGGGGCGGTGAAGCTTTCTTT.

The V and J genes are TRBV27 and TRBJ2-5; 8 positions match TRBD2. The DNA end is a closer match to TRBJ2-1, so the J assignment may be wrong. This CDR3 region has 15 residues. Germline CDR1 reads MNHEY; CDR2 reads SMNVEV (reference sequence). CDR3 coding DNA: TGTGCCAGCAGTTTTGAACGGGGGGGCCGAGAGACCCAGTTCTTC. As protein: CASSFERGGRETQFF.

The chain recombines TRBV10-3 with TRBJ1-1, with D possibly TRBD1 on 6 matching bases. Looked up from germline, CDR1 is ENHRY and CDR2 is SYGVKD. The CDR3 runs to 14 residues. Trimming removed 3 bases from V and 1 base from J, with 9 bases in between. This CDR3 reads CAISDKGQNTEAFF. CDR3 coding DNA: TGTGCCATCAGTGACAAGGGACAGAACACTGAAGCTTTCTTT.

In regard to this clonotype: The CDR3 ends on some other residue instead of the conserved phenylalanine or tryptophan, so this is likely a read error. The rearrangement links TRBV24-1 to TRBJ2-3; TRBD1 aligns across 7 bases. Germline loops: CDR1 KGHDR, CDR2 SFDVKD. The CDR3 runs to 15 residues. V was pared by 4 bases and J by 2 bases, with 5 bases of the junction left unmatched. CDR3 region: CATSEPGQNTDTQYY. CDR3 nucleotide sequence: TGTGCCACCAGTGAGCCGGGACAGAACACAGATACGCAGTATTAT.